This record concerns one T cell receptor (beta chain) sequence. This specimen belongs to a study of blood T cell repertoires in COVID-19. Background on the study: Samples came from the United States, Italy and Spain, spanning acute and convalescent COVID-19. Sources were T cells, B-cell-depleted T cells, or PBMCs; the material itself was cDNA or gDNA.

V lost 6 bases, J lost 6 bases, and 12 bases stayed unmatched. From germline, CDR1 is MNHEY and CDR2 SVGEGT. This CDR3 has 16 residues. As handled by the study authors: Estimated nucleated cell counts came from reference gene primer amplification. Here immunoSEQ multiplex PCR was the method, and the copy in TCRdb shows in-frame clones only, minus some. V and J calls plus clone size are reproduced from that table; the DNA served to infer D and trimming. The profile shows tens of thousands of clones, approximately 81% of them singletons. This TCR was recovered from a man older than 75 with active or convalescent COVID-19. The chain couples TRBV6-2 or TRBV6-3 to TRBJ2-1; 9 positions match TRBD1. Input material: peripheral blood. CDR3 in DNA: TGTGCCAGCAGCCGCCCTGGGACAGGGCTCTCCAATGAGCAGTTCTTC. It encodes CASSRPGTGLSNEQFF.